This passage covers 18 T cell receptor beta chains from one sample sequenced in a study of regulatory T cells in long-lasting Graves disease. Time point defined: persistent/refractory GD, antithyroid drugs over 5 years with positive TRAb. The TCR library was made from RNA extracted from PBMCs. According to the study, TCR beta libraries were built with iRepertoire HTBI primers and CDR3-region Arm-PCR. Each CDR3 protein gets one entry after TCRdb re-called the multiplex PCR reads with MiXCR. The sample lists roughly 500,000 distinct CDR3 sequences, roughly 21% seen once, with roughly 7% in the top ten. This material consisted of peripheral blood mononuclear cells (PBMCs), taken when the disease was refractory, from a patient treated with antithyroid drugs. These receptors came from a female donor with Graves disease.

This clonotype was counted only a few times. V usage is TRBV6-2 or TRBV6-3 and J usage is TRBJ2-7, with 9 bases lining up with TRBD2. Germline trimming cut 5 bases from V and 1 base from J; bases unmatched to any gene: 12. There are 17 residues in the CDR3. CDR1 and CDR2 (germline): MNHEY, SVGEGT. The CDR3 region is CASSTTLAGVRSYEQYF. CDR3 coding DNA: TGTGCCAGCAGTACCACCTTAGCGGGAGTGAGGTCCTACGAGCAGTACTTC.

In its sample, this clonotype was seen many times. The chain couples TRBV7-2 to TRBJ2-7; D is uncertain. The CDR3 contains 13 residues. Trimming pared 3 bases from V and 4 bases from J, leaving 10 bases between. In germline, CDR1 is SGHTA, CDR2 FQGNSA. CDR3 nucleotides: TGTGCCAGCAGCTTGGCCCCTAAGTACGAGCAGTACTTC. Translated: CASSLAPKYEQYF.

About this clonotype: An end of the junction does not agree with germline; a read error may underlie this. This chain joins TRBV6-5 and TRBJ2-2; 11 bases align to TRBD2. Germline lookup yields CDR1 MNHEY and CDR2 SVGAGI. This CDR3 is 15 amino acids long. CDR3 bases: TGTGCCAGCAGTTCGGGACTAGCGGTAACCGGGGAGCCGTTTTTT. Translating it yields CASSSGLAVTGEPFF.

V is TRBV19 and J is TRBJ2-7, with D possibly matching TRBD2 (5 bases). CDR3 length equals 11 residues. The ends were cut back, 3 bases at V and 6 bases at J, with 6 bases in the middle. Per the germline V gene, CDR1 is LNHDA and CDR2 is SQIVND (reference sequence). CDR3 sequence: CASSIEGEQYF. The DNA of the CDR3 is TGTGCCAGTAGTATTGAGGGCGAGCAGTACTTC.

The chain links TRBV7-9 to TRBJ1-3, with D perhaps matching TRBD1 (5 bases). The CDR3 is 15 amino acids. V shed 1 base and J shed 3 bases, with 10 bases lying between them. Germline CDR1 SEHNR, CDR2 FQNEAQ (reference sequence). The CDR3 loop reads CASSLEGADGNTIYF. In nucleotides, the CDR3 is TGTGCCAGCAGCTTAGAAGGGGCTGATGGAAACACCATATATTTT.

The chain's CDR3 is CASSLGRGYTGELFF. The CDR3, as DNA: TGTGCCAGCAGCTTGGGCCGGGGCTACACCGGGGAGCTGTTTTTT. This chain connects TRBV7-8 to TRBJ2-2; D tentatively fits TRBD1 or TRBD2 (5 bases each). The CDR3 extends over 15 amino acids. Trimming left V 3 bases short and J 3 bases short, with 11 bases between. The germline V gene has CDR1 SGHVS and CDR2 FQNEAQ. Complete variable domain (other parts from reference TRBV7-8 and TRBJ2-2): GAGVSQSPRYKVAKRGQDVALRCDPISGHVSLFWYQQALGQGPEFLTYFQNEAQLDKSGLPSDRFFAERPEGSVSTLKIQRTQQEDSAVYLCASSLGRGYTGELFFGEGSRLTVL.

A few counts support this clonotype. The CDR3 spells CSAEYRDTEAFF. DNA of the CDR3: TGCAGTGCTGAATACAGGGACACTGAAGCTTTCTTT. The V and J genes are TRBV20-1 and TRBJ1-1; weak D call: TRBD1 (6 bases). Germline values: CDR1 DFQATT, CDR2 SNEGSKA (reference sequence). V was shortened by 5 bases and J by 3 bases, with 10 bases between the two germline ends. The CDR3 covers 12 residues.

This clonotype occurred a few times. The CDR3 DNA reads as TGTGCCAGCAGCTCCCGACTCGTCCCAGAACAGTACTTC. This translates into CASSSRLVPEQYF. The chain has TRBV7-2 and TRBJ2-7; D call uncertain. V lost 4 bases and J lost 10, with 17 bases in between. CDR1 and CDR2 from the germline V gene are SGHTA and FQGNSA. The CDR3 has 13 amino acids.

This clonotype was observed a few times. This rearrangement joins TRBV25-1 to TRBJ2-7, with TRBD1 identical over 9 bases. The CDR3 runs to 15 residues. CDR1 is MGHDK and CDR2 is SYGVNS in the germline V gene. V gave up 6 bases and J gave up 4 bases; unmatched junction bases: 10. The CDR3 loop reads CASRPSGDRGYEQYF. The CDR3 region has the DNA TGTGCCAGCAGACCCTCAGGAGACAGGGGGTACGAGCAGTACTTC.

The chain couples TRBV10-3 to TRBJ2-3, with TRBD1 matching over 10 bases. The CDR3 has 16 amino acids. The V gene end was trimmed by 7 bases and the J gene end by 0 bases; junction bases not matched to a gene: 7. Germline loops: CDR1 ENHRY, CDR2 SYGVKD. CDR3 sequence: CAIKPTGGLSTDTQYF. CDR3 DNA: TGTGCCATCAAACCGACAGGGGGCCTTAGCACAGATACGCAGTATTTT.

At least ten counts were recorded for this clonotype. This chain links TRBV12-3 or TRBV12-4 with TRBJ2-2, with D maybe TRBD2 (5 bases). V gave up 7 bases and J gave up 4 bases, with 13 bases separating them. The length of the CDR3 is 14 residues. The CDR3 spells CASTLEGGTGELFF. The DNA for the CDR3 is TGTGCCAGCACCCTAGAAGGAGGCACCGGGGAGCTGTTTTTT.

This clonotype was seen repeatedly, ten times or more. The chain carries TRBV7-2 and TRBJ2-5; D not certain. The CDR3 is 13 amino acids. Germline assignment: CDR1 SGHTA and CDR2 FQGNSA. V dropped 3 bases and J dropped 0 bases, with 5 bases sitting between them. Here the CDR3 reads CASSFIDQETQYF. CDR3 sequence (DNA): TGTGCCAGCAGCTTTATAGACCAAGAGACCCAGTACTTC.

This clonotype occurred a few times. The chain links TRBV27 to TRBJ2-2; the D gene is possibly TRBD1 (5 bases). V lost 4 bases to trimming and J lost 1 base, with 7 bases between them. CDR3 length: 14 amino acids. CDR1 and CDR2 (germline): MNHEY, SMNVEV (reference sequence). This CDR3 reads CASSWQGNTGELFF. The CDR3 DNA follows: TGTGCCAGCAGTTGGCAGGGGAACACCGGGGAGCTGTTTTTT.

Notes on this clonotype: Being one base from a much bigger clone, this may be a read error. The genes are TRBV5-1 and TRBJ1-1; perhaps TRBD1 as D (5 bases). The CDR3 covers 15 residues. V lost 2 bases and J lost 0, with 11 bases in between. Germline CDR1 and CDR2: SGHRS and YFSETQ. The CDR3 bases are TGCGCCAGCAGCTTAGCAGGGCCCCTGAACACTGAAGCTTTCTTT. It is translated as CASSLAGPLNTEAFF.

In this sample, this clonotype turned up many times. The chain carries TRBV6-2 or TRBV6-3 and TRBJ2-7; 12 positions agree with TRBD2. The CDR3 contains 17 residues. V trimming: 6 bases; J trimming: 3 bases; junction bases outside the gene matches: 12. Germline lookup yields CDR1 MNHEY and CDR2 SVGEGT. CDR3 sequence reads: CASSRRTSGIPLYEQYF. CDR3 nucleotide sequence: TGTGCCAGCAGCCGAAGGACTAGCGGGATCCCCCTCTACGAGCAGTACTTC.

This clonotype is a singleton in its sample. The chain carries TRBV13 and TRBJ1-1; D gene ambiguous. The CDR3 runs to 13 residues. Looked up from germline, CDR1 is PRHDT and CDR2 is FYEKMQ (reference sequence). Trimming left V 7 bases short and J 4 bases short, with 13 bases between. Here the CDR3 DNA reads TGTGCCAGCATGTATGGGGAGGGCACTGAAGCTTTCTTT. As protein: CASMYGEGTEAFF.

The chain carries TRBV12-3 or TRBV12-4 and TRBJ2-7, with a tentative D call TRBD1 (6 bases). The CDR3 loop spans 13 amino acids. Trimming removed 7 bases from V and 0 bases from J, with 10 bases in between. CDR3 sequence: CASTLDSSYEQYF. As DNA, the CDR3 is TGTGCCAGCACCTTGGACAGCTCCTACGAGCAGTACTTC.

This clonotype showed up just a few times. The rearrangement links TRBV9 to TRBJ2-7; TRBD2 matches at 7 bases. The germline CDR1 and CDR2 sequences are SGDLS and YYNGEE. This CDR3 contains 15 residues. The trim removed 0 bases at V and 0 bases at J, leaving 3 bases unmatched. The chain's CDR3 is CASSVAGGDSYEQYF. The CDR3 DNA follows: TGTGCCAGCAGCGTAGCTGGGGGGGACTCCTACGAGCAGTACTTC.